A selection of T cell receptor beta chains follows, all from one sample in a study of identical twins. One entry per CDR3 protein, called by TCRdb with MiXCR from the 5' RACE reads. The repertoire holds around 490,000 distinct CDR3 sequences, with roughly 15% as singletons. This same sample was also taken into another study, of yellow fever vaccine responses in identical twins.

The sequencing sample was made of CD4+ T cells sorted from blood. Receptors originate from a woman between 18 and 30 years old in good health. Both conserved end residues are part of each CDR3. The D gene is left open where the match is weak. The size field is filled for only some rows; it gives once, few, many or a size class.

clone_size: .; d_call: .; j_call: TRBJ1-2; v_call: TRBV5-5; cdr3_nt: TGTGCCAGCAGCTGGGACCCTAACCCAGATGGCTACACCTTC; cdr3_aa: CASSWDPNPDGYTF
clone_size: .; d_call: TRBD1; j_call: TRBJ2-6; v_call: TRBV6-1; cdr3_nt: TGTGCCAGCAGCGGACAGGCCTCTGGGGCCAACGTCCTGACTTTC; cdr3_aa: CASSGQASGANVLTF
clone_size: few; d_call: .; j_call: TRBJ2-3; v_call: TRBV5-1; cdr3_nt: TGCGCCAGCTGGGAATCGGGAGCCACAGATACGCAGTATTTT; cdr3_aa: CASWESGATDTQYF
clone_size: .; d_call: TRBD1; j_call: TRBJ1-6; v_call: TRBV5-1; cdr3_nt: TGCGCCAGCAGCCCAGGACAGGATTATAATTCACCCCTCCACTTT; cdr3_aa: CASSPGQDYNSPLHF
clone_size: few; d_call: .; j_call: TRBJ1-1; v_call: TRBV3-1; cdr3_nt: TGTGCCAGCAGCCAAGGGGGACGGATGAACACTGAAGCTTTCTTT; cdr3_aa: CASSQGGRMNTEAFF
clone_size: .; d_call: .; j_call: TRBJ2-1; v_call: TRBV20-1; cdr3_nt: TGCAGTCCTGTGGGAGACACTGAGCAGTTCTTC; cdr3_aa: CSPVGDTEQFF
clone_size: few; d_call: TRBD2; j_call: TRBJ2-1; v_call: TRBV12-3/TRBV12-4; cdr3_nt: TGTGCCAGCAGCAACCCGACTAGCGGGAGTTCCTACAATGAGCAGTTCTTC; cdr3_aa: CASSNPTSGSSYNEQFF
clone_size: .; d_call: TRBD2; j_call: TRBJ2-1; v_call: TRBV28; cdr3_nt: TGTGCCAGCAGTCCGACTAGCGGGAGGGCCGCAGAGTTCTTC; cdr3_aa: CASSPTSGRAAEFF
clone_size: .; d_call: .; j_call: TRBJ2-2; v_call: TRBV4-1; cdr3_nt: TGCGCCAGCAGCCCCTCCAGGGTACCCGGGGAGCTGTTTTTT; cdr3_aa: CASSPSRVPGELFF
clone_size: few; d_call: .; j_call: TRBJ2-7; v_call: TRBV12-3/TRBV12-4; cdr3_nt: TGTGCCAGCAGCGACAGTAGCTCCTACGAGCAGTACTTC; cdr3_aa: CASSDSSSYEQYF
clone_size: many; d_call: .; j_call: TRBJ1-1; v_call: TRBV9; cdr3_nt: TGTGCCAGCAGCGTTGGGGGACACACGAACACTGAAGCTTTCTTT; cdr3_aa: CASSVGGHTNTEAFF
clone_size: .; d_call: TRBD1; j_call: TRBJ1-4; v_call: TRBV3-1; cdr3_nt: TGTGCCAGCAGCCAGGTGACAGGGGTAGAACTGTTTTTT; cdr3_aa: CASSQVTGVELFF
clone_size: .; d_call: TRBD2; j_call: TRBJ2-7; v_call: TRBV28; cdr3_nt: TGTGCCAGCAGCCCCCCAGGACTAGCGGGAGGGTACGAGCAGTACTTC; cdr3_aa: CASSPPGLAGGYEQYF
clone_size: .; d_call: TRBD2; j_call: TRBJ2-1; v_call: TRBV20-1; cdr3_nt: TGCAGTGCCTGGGTGCTAGCGGACAATGAGCAGTTCTTC; cdr3_aa: CSAWVLADNEQFF
clone_size: few; d_call: .; j_call: TRBJ1-1; v_call: TRBV24-1; cdr3_nt: TGTGCCACCAGTGTGACGGACAACACTGAAGCTTTCTTT; cdr3_aa: CATSVTDNTEAFF
clone_size: few; d_call: .; j_call: TRBJ1-4; v_call: TRBV4-2; cdr3_nt: TGTGCCAGCAGCCAGGGACGGACAGATGAAAAACTGTTTTTT; cdr3_aa: CASSQGRTDEKLFF
clone_size: few; d_call: .; j_call: TRBJ1-6; v_call: TRBV4-2; cdr3_nt: TGTGCCAGCAGCCAAGCCGACATGTATAATTCACCCCTCCACTTT; cdr3_aa: CASSQADMYNSPLHF
clone_size: .; d_call: .; j_call: TRBJ2-2; v_call: TRBV20-1; cdr3_nt: TGCAGTGCTAGAGGCCCCGGGCCCACGTCCACCGGGGAGCTGTTTTTT; cdr3_aa: CSARGPGPTSTGELFF
clone_size: few; d_call: .; j_call: TRBJ1-1; v_call: TRBV5-1; cdr3_nt: TGCGCCAGCAGCGATCCGCAAGGCCTGGGAACTGAAGCTTTCTTT; cdr3_aa: CASSDPQGLGTEAFF
clone_size: .; d_call: TRBD2; j_call: TRBJ2-7; v_call: TRBV20-1; cdr3_nt: TGCAGTGCTAGAGGCGGACTAGCGGGAGAGGGGTACGAGCAGTACTTC; cdr3_aa: CSARGGLAGEGYEQYF
clone_size: few; d_call: .; j_call: TRBJ2-7; v_call: TRBV28; cdr3_nt: TGTGCCAGCAGTATGTCCGGGCCGGTCTCCTACGAGCAGTACTTC; cdr3_aa: CASSMSGPVSYEQYF
clone_size: .; d_call: TRBD2; j_call: TRBJ2-5; v_call: TRBV3-1; cdr3_nt: TGTGCCAGCAGATTCATGACTAGCGGGGACCCTCAAGAGACCCAGTACTTC; cdr3_aa: CASRFMTSGDPQETQYF
clone_size: .; d_call: TRBD2; j_call: TRBJ2-1; v_call: TRBV20-1; cdr3_nt: TGCAGTGCCGTACTAGCGACCAATGAGCAGTTCTTC; cdr3_aa: CSAVLATNEQFF
clone_size: few; d_call: .; j_call: TRBJ2-3; v_call: TRBV12-3/TRBV12-4; cdr3_nt: TGTGCCAGCAGTTTAGCGTTCGGAATTCGCACAGATACGCAGTATTTT; cdr3_aa: CASSLAFGIRTDTQYF
clone_size: few; d_call: .; j_call: TRBJ1-4; v_call: TRBV12-3/TRBV12-4; cdr3_nt: TGTGCCAGCACCCATAGAGTGCAGCGCTTAGCAACTAATGAAAAACTGTTTTTT; cdr3_aa: CASTHRVQRLATNEKLFF
clone_size: few; d_call: .; j_call: TRBJ2-5; v_call: TRBV5-1; cdr3_nt: TGCGCCAGCAGCGTCGGACTACCGGGGGCGTACCAAGAGACCCAGTACTTC; cdr3_aa: CASSVGLPGAYQETQYF
clone_size: few; d_call: .; j_call: TRBJ2-1; v_call: TRBV12-3/TRBV12-4; cdr3_nt: TGTGCCAGCAGTTTGTCCAGGGTTCAGAATGAGCAGTTCTTC; cdr3_aa: CASSLSRVQNEQFF
clone_size: .; d_call: TRBD2; j_call: TRBJ2-1; v_call: TRBV6-1; cdr3_nt: TGTGCCAGCAGCAAGAGCGGGAGGAACAATGAGCAGTTCTTC; cdr3_aa: CASSKSGRNNEQFF
clone_size: .; d_call: .; j_call: TRBJ1-1; v_call: TRBV6-1; cdr3_nt: TGTGCCAGCCGCTTCGGGCAGGGTCTTGGAGGAGCTTTCTTT; cdr3_aa: CASRFGQGLGGAFF
clone_size: few; d_call: TRBD2; j_call: TRBJ2-1; v_call: TRBV4-1; cdr3_nt: TGCGCCAGCAGCCAAGGAAGCGGGAGGGCGTCGGTTGAGCAGTTCTTC; cdr3_aa: CASSQGSGRASVEQFF
clone_size: few; d_call: TRBD2; j_call: TRBJ2-1; v_call: TRBV15; cdr3_nt: TGTGCCACCAGCAGAGGAACTAGCGGGGGGGTGTATGAGCAGTTCTTC; cdr3_aa: CATSRGTSGGVYEQFF
clone_size: .; d_call: .; j_call: TRBJ2-3; v_call: TRBV7-6; cdr3_nt: TGTGCCAGCAGCGACGGAGTTCTCACAGATACGCAGTATTTT; cdr3_aa: CASSDGVLTDTQYF
clone_size: few; d_call: .; j_call: TRBJ2-7; v_call: TRBV12-3/TRBV12-4; cdr3_nt: TGTGCCAGCAGCGGAGGTTGGGAGCAGTACTTC; cdr3_aa: CASSGGWEQYF
clone_size: .; d_call: .; j_call: TRBJ2-7; v_call: TRBV6-5; cdr3_nt: TGTGCCAGCAGTTACATCCAGGGCAAGCAGTACTTC; cdr3_aa: CASSYIQGKQYF
clone_size: .; d_call: TRBD2; j_call: TRBJ2-2; v_call: TRBV7-2; cdr3_nt: TGTGCCAGCAGCCCAGAGGGACTACAGGCCGGGGAGCTGTTTTTT; cdr3_aa: CASSPEGLQAGELFF
clone_size: .; d_call: TRBD2; j_call: TRBJ2-3; v_call: TRBV10-3; cdr3_nt: TGTGCCATCAGTGAGTCCGGCCTAGCGGGGGGACACACAGATACGCAGTATTTT; cdr3_aa: CAISESGLAGGHTDTQYF
clone_size: few; d_call: .; j_call: TRBJ1-1; v_call: TRBV21-1; cdr3_nt: TGTGCCAGCAGCGAAGGACAAGCCACTAATACTGAAGCTTTCTTT; cdr3_aa: CASSEGQATNTEAFF
clone_size: few; d_call: TRBD1; j_call: TRBJ2-1; v_call: TRBV6-1; cdr3_nt: TGTGCCAGCAGTGAGGACAGGGTTGCCAATGAGCAGTTCTTC; cdr3_aa: CASSEDRVANEQFF
clone_size: .; d_call: .; j_call: TRBJ1-1; v_call: TRBV5-1; cdr3_nt: TGCGCCAGCAGCTTGTTAGGAGCAGGAAACACTGAAGCTTTCTTT; cdr3_aa: CASSLLGAGNTEAFF
clone_size: few; d_call: TRBD2; j_call: TRBJ2-3; v_call: TRBV24-1; cdr3_nt: TGTGCCACCAGTGATCACCTAGCGGGGGGAAGAGATACGCAGTATTTT; cdr3_aa: CATSDHLAGGRDTQYF
clone_size: .; d_call: TRBD2; j_call: TRBJ2-2; v_call: TRBV5-1; cdr3_nt: TGCGCCAGCAGCAGGTCCCCTCTTCGCGGGGGGACGAACACCGGGGAGCTGTTTTTT; cdr3_aa: CASSRSPLRGGTNTGELFF
clone_size: few; d_call: TRBD1; j_call: TRBJ1-5; v_call: TRBV6-1; cdr3_nt: TGTGCCACCAAGGACAGGACGTCCAATCAGCCCCAGCATTTT; cdr3_aa: CATKDRTSNQPQHF